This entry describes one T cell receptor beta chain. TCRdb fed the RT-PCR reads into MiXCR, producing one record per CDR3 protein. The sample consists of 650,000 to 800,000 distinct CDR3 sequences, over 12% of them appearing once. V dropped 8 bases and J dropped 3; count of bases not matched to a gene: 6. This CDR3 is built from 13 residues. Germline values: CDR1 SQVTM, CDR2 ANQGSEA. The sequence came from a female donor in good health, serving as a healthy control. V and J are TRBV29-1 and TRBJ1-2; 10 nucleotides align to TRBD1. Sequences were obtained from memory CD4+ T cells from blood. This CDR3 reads CSLGTGVDYGYTF. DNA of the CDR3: TGCAGCCTAGGGACAGGGGTTGACTATGGCTACACCTTC.